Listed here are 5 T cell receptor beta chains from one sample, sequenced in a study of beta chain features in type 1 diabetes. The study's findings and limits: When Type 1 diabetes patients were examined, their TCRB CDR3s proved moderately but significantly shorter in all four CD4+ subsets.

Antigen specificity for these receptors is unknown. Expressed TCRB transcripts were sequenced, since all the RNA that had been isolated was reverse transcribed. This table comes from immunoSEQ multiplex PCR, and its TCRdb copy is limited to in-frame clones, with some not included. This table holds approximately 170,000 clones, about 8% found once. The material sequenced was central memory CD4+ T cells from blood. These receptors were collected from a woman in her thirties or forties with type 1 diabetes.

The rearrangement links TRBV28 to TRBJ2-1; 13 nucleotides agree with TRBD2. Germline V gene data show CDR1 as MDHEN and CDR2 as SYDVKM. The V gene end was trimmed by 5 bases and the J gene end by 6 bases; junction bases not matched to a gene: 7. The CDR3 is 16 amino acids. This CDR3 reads CASSLETSGGTNEQFF. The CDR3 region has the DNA TGTGCCAGCAGTCTAGAGACTAGCGGGGGGACCAATGAGCAGTTCTTC.

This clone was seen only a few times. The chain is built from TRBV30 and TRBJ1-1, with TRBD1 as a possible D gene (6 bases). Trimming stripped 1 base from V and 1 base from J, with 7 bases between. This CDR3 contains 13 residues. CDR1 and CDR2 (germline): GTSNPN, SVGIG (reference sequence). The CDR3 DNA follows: TGTGCCTGGAGTGGGGACACGAACACTGAAGCTTTCTTT. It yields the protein CAWSGDTNTEAFF. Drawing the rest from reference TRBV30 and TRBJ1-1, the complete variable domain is SQTIHQWPATLVQPVGSPLSLECTVEGTSNPNLYWYRQAAGRGLQLLFYSVGIGQISSEVPQNLSASRPQDRQFILSSKKLLLSDSGFYLCAWSGDTNTEAFFGQGTRLTVV.

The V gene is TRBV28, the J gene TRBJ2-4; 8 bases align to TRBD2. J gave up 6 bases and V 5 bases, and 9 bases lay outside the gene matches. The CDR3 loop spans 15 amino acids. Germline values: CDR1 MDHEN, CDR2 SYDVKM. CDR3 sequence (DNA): TGTGCCAGCAGTACAGCGGGAGACGGAGGAAACATTCAGTACTTC. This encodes CASSTAGDGGNIQYF.

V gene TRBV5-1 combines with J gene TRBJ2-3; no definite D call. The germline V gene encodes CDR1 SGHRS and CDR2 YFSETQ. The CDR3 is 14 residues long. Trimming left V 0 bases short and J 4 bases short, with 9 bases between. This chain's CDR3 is CASSLERGADTQYF. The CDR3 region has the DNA TGCGCCAGCAGCTTGGAGAGAGGCGCAGATACGCAGTATTTT.

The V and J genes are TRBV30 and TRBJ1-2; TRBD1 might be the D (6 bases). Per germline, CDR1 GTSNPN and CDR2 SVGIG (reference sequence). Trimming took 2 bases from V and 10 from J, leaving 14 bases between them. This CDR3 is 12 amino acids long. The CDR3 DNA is TGTGCCTGGAGTCAAGGACAGTACACCTACACCTTC. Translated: CAWSQGQYTYTF.